The 16 T cell receptor beta chains reported below all come from one sample, sequenced in a study of T cells in Graves' hyperthyroidism and ophthalmopathy (dated by TCRdb to between 2018 and 2021). Libraries were built with multiplex PCR. This sample was sequenced with an Illumina HiSeq 2000. Amplification of TCR beta CDR3 regions was carried out from RNA transcripts. The TCR CDR3 was subjected to a first round of RT-PCR using the HTBI primer set and the Qiagen OneStep RT-PCR kit. TCRdb trimmed the raw reads at Q25, called clones with MiXCR and kept productive beta chains. Duplicate CDR3 protein sequences are folded into a single record with the most common DNA and genes. For this sample the table gives approximately 480,000 distinct CDR3 sequences, of which less than 25% were detected only once. The top ten clonotypes cover about 26% of the sample. The sequenced material came from blood. The receptors derive from a man aged 18 to 30 with Graves' hyperthyroidism.

This chain connects TRBV9 to TRBJ1-3, with D possibly being TRBD1 (6 bases). The CDR3 is made up of 19 amino acids. In germline, CDR1 is SGDLS, CDR2 YYNGEE. V lost 0 bases and J lost 0, with 19 bases in between. The CDR3 DNA is TGTGCCAGCAGCGTAGTGGGGGGCCAACCTACAAGCTCTGGAAACACCATATATTTT. Translation gives CASSVVGGQPTSSGNTIYF.

This clonotype has a count of ten or more. The rearrangement joins TRBV27 to TRBJ1-1, with 7 positions matching TRBD1. J lost 5 bases, V lost 6 bases, and 12 bases had no gene match. This CDR3 has 15 amino acids. The germline gives CDR1 MNHEY, CDR2 SMNVEV (reference sequence). The CDR3 DNA is TGTGCCAGCAGGCTTAATCGGGACAGTCGGACTGAAGCTTTCTTT. The encoded protein is CASRLNRDSRTEAFF.

Of note for this clonotype: This may come from a read error, since a much larger clone is one base off. Since the CDR3 does not end with the conserved phenylalanine or tryptophan, this likely comes from a read error. This sequence joins TRBV12-3 or TRBV12-4 and TRBJ2-3; TRBD2 matches 10 bases. After removal of 3 bases from V and 4 bases from J, the junction contained 7 bases not matched to a gene. The CDR3 totals 16 residues. CDR3 DNA sequence: TGTGCCAGCAGTTTCACAGCGGGGGGGCTATCAGATACGCAGTATTGT. It translates to CASSFTAGGLSDTQYC.

Worth noting for this clonotype: This CDR3 fails to terminate in the conserved phenylalanine or tryptophan, so it likely reflects a read error. V and J are TRBV5-5 and TRBJ1-1; D remains ambiguous. The V gene lost 0 bases and the J gene lost 5 bases, with 8 bases spanning the gap. The CDR3 has 13 amino acids. In germline, CDR1 is SGHKS, CDR2 YYEKEE (reference sequence). The CDR3 sequence is CASSLARVTEAFV. In nucleotides, the CDR3 is TGTGCCAGCAGCTTGGCCCGGGTTACTGAAGCTTTCGTT.

V and J are TRBV4-1 and TRBJ2-5; tentative D call: TRBD1 (6 bases). The ends were cut back, 0 bases at V and 7 bases at J, with 12 bases in the middle. CDR3 length: 14 residues. CDR1 is MGHRA and CDR2 is YSYEKL in the germline V gene. CDR3 protein: CASSQDPGEGTQYF. In nucleotides, the CDR3 is TGCGCCAGCAGCCAAGATCCAGGGGAAGGGACCCAGTACTTC.

The V and J genes are TRBV7-2 and TRBJ1-1; D unresolved. Germline values: CDR1 SGHTA, CDR2 FQGNSA. The CDR3 extends over 13 amino acids. V lost 5 bases, J lost 1 base, and 8 bases lay in between. The CDR3 is CASSSRSNTEAFF. The DNA of the CDR3 is TGTGCCAGCAGCAGCCGATCGAACACTGAAGCTTTCTTT. The entire variable domain, with the rest obtained from reference TRBV7-2 and TRBJ1-1, is as follows: GAGVSQSPSNKVTEKGKDVELRCDPISGHTALYWYRQSLGQGLEFLIYFQGNSAPDKSGLPSDRFSAERTGGSVSTLTIQRTQQEDSAVYLCASSSRSNTEAFFGQGTRLTVV.

This clonotype was picked up many times. The gene calls are TRBV12-3 or TRBV12-4 and TRBJ2-7; no clear D. The CDR3 is 12 amino acids. The V and J ends lost 4 bases and 2 bases respectively, with 6 bases between them. The CDR3 reads CASSSTAYEQYF. CDR3 nucleotides: TGTGCCAGCAGTTCTACAGCCTACGAGCAGTACTTC.

This clonotype was detected a few times. The genes are TRBV6-1 and TRBJ1-2; no clear D gene. CDR1 and CDR2 (germline): MNHNS, SASEGT. The CDR3 is 12 amino acids. CDR3 nucleotide sequence: TGTGCGACCACGGGGATACAAGGTGGCTACACCTTC. It is translated as CATTGIQGGYTF.

This clonotype came up many times. The chain links TRBV6-2 or TRBV6-3 to TRBJ1-1; the D is unclear. Trimming pared 3 bases from V and 1 base from J, leaving 9 bases between. The CDR3 is 14 amino acids. CDR1 and CDR2 from the germline V gene are MNHEY and SVGEGT. CDR3 region: CASSYEGRNTEAFF. CDR3 sequence (DNA): TGTGCCAGCAGTTATGAGGGAAGGAACACTGAAGCTTTCTTT.

The rearrangement joins TRBV6-5 to TRBJ2-7; 7 bases agree with TRBD2. The CDR3 totals 16 residues. Germline V gene sequence: CDR1 MNHEY, CDR2 SVGAGI. J gave up 7 bases and V 0 bases, and 12 bases lay outside the gene matches. In DNA, the CDR3 is TGTGCCAGCAGTTACTCCCGGACGGGGGGTACGGGGGAGCAGTACTTC. Residues: CASSYSRTGGTGEQYF.

Points on this clonotype: A much larger clone differs by one base, so this may be a read error. The J gene is TRBJ2-7, the V gene TRBV29-1, with TRBD1 as a possible D gene (6 bases). Germline CDR1 and CDR2: SQVTM and ANQGSEA. The length of the CDR3 is 12 residues. The CDR3 region has the DNA TGCAGCGTCGGGACACCCTCCTACGAGGAGTACTTC. Protein sequence: CSVGTPSYEEYF.

This clonotype was counted at least ten times. The chain has TRBV20-1 and TRBJ2-5; D not resolved. Germline loops: CDR1 DFQATT, CDR2 SNEGSKA (reference sequence). The CDR3 covers 13 residues. Trimming took off 3 bases at V and 5 bases at J, with 13 bases between the two ends. CDR3 in amino acids: CSASPLLTETQYF. In DNA form, the CDR3 reads TGCAGTGCTAGCCCGCTCCTAACGGAGACCCAGTACTTC.

With regard to this clonotype: A much larger clone is a single base away; this may be a read error. The genes are TRBV27 and TRBJ1-2; the match to TRBD1 covers 9 bases. CDR3 length: 15 amino acids. CDR1 is MNHEY, CDR2 SMNVEV, per germline (reference sequence). As DNA, the CDR3 is TGTGCCAGCAGTCCTGGGACAGGGCAGGGTTATGGCTACAGCTTC. It yields the protein CASSPGTGQGYGYSF.

This clonotype was counted ten times or more. The chain uses TRBV6-1 and TRBJ1-3; the match to TRBD1 covers 8 bases. The CDR3 length is 16 residues. With 0 bases clipped from V and 2 bases from J, the junction kept 3 bases outside the gene matches. CDR1 MNHNS and CDR2 SASEGT come from the germline V gene. Written as DNA, the CDR3 is TGTGCCAGCAGTGAAGCGGGACAGGCAGCTGGAAACACCATATATTTT. It is translated as CASSEAGQAAGNTIYF.

This clonotype was seen a few times. The V call is TRBV19, the J call TRBJ1-1; D not resolved. Trimming took off 4 bases at V and 2 bases at J, with 8 bases between the two ends. This CDR3 contains 13 residues. Germline assignment: CDR1 LNHDA and CDR2 SQIVND (reference sequence). Here the CDR3 DNA reads TGTGCCAGTAGTAGACAACAAAACACTGAAGCTTTCTTT. This sequence encodes CASSRQQNTEAFF.

This clonotype was counted ten times or more. The chain is built from TRBV27 and TRBJ2-3; no clear D. V lost 4 bases, J lost 0 bases, and 8 bases lay in between. The CDR3 runs to 14 residues. CDR1 is MNHEY and CDR2 is SMNVEV in the germline V gene (reference sequence). CDR3 coding DNA: TGTGCCAGCAGTTGGGCAACTAGCACAGATACGCAGTATTTT. Translating it yields CASSWATSTDTQYF.